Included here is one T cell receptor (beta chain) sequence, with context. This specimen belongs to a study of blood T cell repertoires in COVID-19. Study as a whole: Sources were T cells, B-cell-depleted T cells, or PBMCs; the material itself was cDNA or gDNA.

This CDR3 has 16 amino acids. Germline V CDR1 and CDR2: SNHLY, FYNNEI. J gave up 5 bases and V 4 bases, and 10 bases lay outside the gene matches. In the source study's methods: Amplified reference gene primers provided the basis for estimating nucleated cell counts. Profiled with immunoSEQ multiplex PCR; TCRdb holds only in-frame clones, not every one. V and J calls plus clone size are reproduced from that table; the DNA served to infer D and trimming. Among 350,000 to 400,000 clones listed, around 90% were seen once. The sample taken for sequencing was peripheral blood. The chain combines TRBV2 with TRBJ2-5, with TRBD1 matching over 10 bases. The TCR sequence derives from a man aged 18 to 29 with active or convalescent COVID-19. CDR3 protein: CASSGDRGVIGETQYF. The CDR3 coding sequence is TGTGCCAGCAGTGGGGACAGGGGTGTGATCGGCGAGACCCAGTACTTC.